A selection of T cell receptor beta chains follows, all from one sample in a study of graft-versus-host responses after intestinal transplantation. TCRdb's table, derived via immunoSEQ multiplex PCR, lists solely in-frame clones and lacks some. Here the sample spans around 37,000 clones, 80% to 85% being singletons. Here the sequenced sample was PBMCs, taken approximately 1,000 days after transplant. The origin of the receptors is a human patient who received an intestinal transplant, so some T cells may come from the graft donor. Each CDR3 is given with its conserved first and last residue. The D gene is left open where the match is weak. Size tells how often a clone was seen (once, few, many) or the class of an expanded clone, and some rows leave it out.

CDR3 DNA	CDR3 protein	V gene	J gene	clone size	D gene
TGTGCCAGCAGTCCGGGGGGCTCCTACGAGCAGTACTTC	CASSPGGSYEQYF	TRBV27	TRBJ2-7	NA	TRBD2
TGTGCCAGCAGCCTATTAGCGGGATCTAACACCGGGGAGCTGTTTTTT	CASSLLAGSNTGELFF	TRBV7-3	TRBJ2-2	NA	TRBD2
TGTGCCAGCAGTTTTCGGACAGGGAGTCAGCCCCAGCATTTT	CASSFRTGSQPQHF	TRBV27	TRBJ1-5	NA	TRBD1
TGTGCCAGCAGCTGGGTTGATGAGGCGATAGAGACCCAGTACTTC	CASSWVDEAIETQYF	TRBV5-6	TRBJ2-5	NA	NA
TGTGCCAGCAGCCCCGGGGGGGGGCTCGGTATGGCCCAGCATTTT	CASSPGGGLGMAQHF	TRBV28	TRBJ1-5	NA	NA
TGCAGCGTTAGGGACGGGCGGACTGAAGCTTTCTTT	CSVRDGRTEAFF	TRBV29-1	TRBJ1-1	NA	NA
TGTGCCAGCAGCTTAATGGCGCAGAACCAAGAGACCCAGTACTTC	CASSLMAQNQETQYF	TRBV7-2	TRBJ2-5	NA	NA
TGTGCCAGCAGCCCCAACTCCAACACCGGGGAGCTGTTTTTT	CASSPNSNTGELFF	TRBV4-1	TRBJ2-2	NA	NA
TGTGCTAGCAGCCCCGTTAGATCGGGGTCATTCACCGGGGAGCTGTTTTTT	CASSPVRSGSFTGELFF	TRBV7-7	TRBJ2-2	NA	NA
TGCAGCGTTGCGGGTAGTTCGAGCTCTGGGGCCAACGTCCTGACTTTC	CSVAGSSSSGANVLTF	TRBV29-1	TRBJ2-6	NA	NA
TGTGCCAGCAGCAAAAACCGGGACAGGGGTGGCTACACCTTC	CASSKNRDRGGYTF	TRBV21-1	TRBJ1-2	NA	NA
TGTGCCAGCAGCTTGTCGGCTGCCGGGGAGCTGTTTTTT	CASSLSAAGELFF	TRBV7-9	TRBJ2-2	NA	NA
TGTGCCAGCAGCCCCTCGCGGGGGTCGAATGAGCAGTTCTTC	CASSPSRGSNEQFF	TRBV11-3	TRBJ2-1	NA	TRBD2
TGTGCCAGTAGTATCAGCGGCCTCTCCTACAATGAGCAGTTCTTC	CASSISGLSYNEQFF	TRBV19	TRBJ2-1	NA	NA
TGCGCCAGCAAGCCGGGGGCTTACAATGAGCAGTTCTTC	CASKPGAYNEQFF	TRBV10-2	TRBJ2-1	NA	NA
TGTGCCAGCGCCCCAGGGGCAGGGGGCTATGAAAAACTGTTTTTT	CASAPGAGGYEKLFF	TRBV5-5	TRBJ1-4	NA	TRBD1
TGTGCCAGCAGTGAAGCGGTAGAAAACGGGGAGCTGTTTTTT	CASSEAVENGELFF	TRBV6-1	TRBJ2-2	NA	NA
TGCAGCATCCGGGACAGGTCCCTCGGGCAGTACTTC	CSIRDRSLGQYF	TRBV29-1	TRBJ2-7	once	TRBD1
TGTGCCACCCGGGTTTACGGGGAACCGGGGGAGACCCAGTACTTC	CATRVYGEPGETQYF	TRBV6-5	TRBJ2-5	NA	NA
TGTGCCAGCAGTGACGATTTGGCCCAGTACTTC	CASSDDLAQYF	TRBV6-4	TRBJ2-5	NA	NA
TGCGCCAGCAGCTTGGAGGTATCCATGAACACTGAAGCTTTCTTT	CASSLEVSMNTEAFF	TRBV5-1	TRBJ1-1	NA	NA
TGTGCCAGCAGCGTACTGGGGGACACTGAAGCTTTCTTT	CASSVLGDTEAFF	TRBV9	TRBJ1-1	few	NA
TGTGCCAGCAGTTACACGGCGGGAGGGGAGACCCAGTACTTC	CASSYTAGGETQYF	TRBV6-5	TRBJ2-5	NA	TRBD2
TGTGCCAGCGAAGGAGAGGGGTTGAGAAACGAGCAGTACTTC	CASEGEGLRNEQYF	TRBV7-2	TRBJ2-7	NA	NA